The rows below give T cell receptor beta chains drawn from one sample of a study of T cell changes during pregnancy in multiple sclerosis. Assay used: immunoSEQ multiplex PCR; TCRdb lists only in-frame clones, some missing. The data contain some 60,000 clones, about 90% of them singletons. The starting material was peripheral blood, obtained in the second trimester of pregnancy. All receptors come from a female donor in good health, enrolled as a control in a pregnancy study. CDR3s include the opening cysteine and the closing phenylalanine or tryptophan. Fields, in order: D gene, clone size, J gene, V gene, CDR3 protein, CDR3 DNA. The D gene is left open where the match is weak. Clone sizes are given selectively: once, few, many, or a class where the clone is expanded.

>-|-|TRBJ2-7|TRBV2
CASSTSEQYF
TGTGCCAGCTCAACCAGCGAGCAGTACTTC
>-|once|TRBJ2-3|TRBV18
CASSPLQSEGTQYF
TGTGCCAGCTCACCCCTCCAGTCCGAGGGTACGCAGTATTTT
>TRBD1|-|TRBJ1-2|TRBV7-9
CASSLAPGQGSKGYTF
TGTGCCAGCAGCTTAGCGCCGGGACAGGGAAGTAAGGGCTACACCTTC
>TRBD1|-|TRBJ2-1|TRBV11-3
CASSPQGAHNEQFF
TGTGCCAGCAGCCCACAGGGGGCACACAATGAGCAGTTCTTC
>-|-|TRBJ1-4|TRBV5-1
CASSLSRTNEKLFF
TGCGCCAGCAGCCTTTCACGGACTAATGAAAAACTGTTTTTT
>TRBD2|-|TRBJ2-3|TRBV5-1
CASSPLDLTGGPSSTDTQYF
TGCGCCAGCAGCCCCCTCGATCTAACGGGGGGGCCTTCTAGCACAGATACGCAGTATTTT
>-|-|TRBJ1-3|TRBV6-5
CASIANAPGNTIYF
TGTGCCAGCATAGCCAATGCCCCTGGAAACACCATATATTTT
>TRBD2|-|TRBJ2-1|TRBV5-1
CASSLTGLAGSYNEQFF
TGCGCCAGCAGCCTGACTGGACTAGCGGGGTCCTACAATGAGCAGTTCTTC
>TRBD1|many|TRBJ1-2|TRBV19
CASSMDRVRGYTF
TGTGCCAGTAGTATGGACAGGGTTCGAGGCTACACCTTC
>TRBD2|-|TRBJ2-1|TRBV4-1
CASSPRPWQPLAGAGGDEQFF
TGCGCCAGCAGCCCTAGACCCTGGCAACCTCTAGCGGGGGCCGGGGGGGATGAGCAGTTCTTC
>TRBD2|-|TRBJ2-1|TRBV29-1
CSVGAGEEQFF
TGCAGCGTCGGAGCGGGAGAAGAGCAGTTCTTC
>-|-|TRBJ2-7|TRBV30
CAWSVGSGVEQYF
TGTGCCTGGAGTGTAGGTTCGGGGGTCGAGCAGTACTTC
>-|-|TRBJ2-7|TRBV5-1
CASSVIGDSYEQYF
TGCGCCAGCAGCGTGATCGGGGATTCCTACGAGCAGTACTTC
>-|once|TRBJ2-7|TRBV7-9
CASSTPGKTYEQYF
TGTGCCAGCAGCACCCCCGGGAAGACCTACGAGCAGTACTTC
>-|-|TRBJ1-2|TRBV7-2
CASSPRTAGGYTF
TGTGCCAGCAGCCCCCGGACAGCTGGTGGCTACACCTTC
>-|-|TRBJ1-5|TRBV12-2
CASRSTPSRVRSNQPQHF
TGTGCAAGTCGTTCAACTCCTTCGAGGGTGAGAAGCAATCAGCCCCAGCATTTT
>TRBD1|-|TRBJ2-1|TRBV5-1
CASTDRGEQFF
TGCGCCAGCACGGACAGGGGGGAGCAGTTCTTC
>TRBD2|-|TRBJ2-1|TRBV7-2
CASSKPGLASEQFF
TGTGCCAGCAGCAAGCCGGGACTAGCGAGTGAGCAGTTCTTC
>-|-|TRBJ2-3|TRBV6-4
CASSEAGTSTDTQYF
TGTGCCAGCAGTGAAGCCGGGACTAGCACAGATACGCAGTATTTT
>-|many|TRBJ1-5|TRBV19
CASMGGFYQPQHF
TGTGCCAGTATGGGGGGGTTCTACCAGCCCCAGCATTTT